Listed here is a single TCR beta chain. Antigen unknown. This sample stems from a study of a mutant IDH1 vaccine in newly diagnosed glioma. Study as a whole: Prior therapy was radiotherapy, temozolomide, or both; most received both.

The repertoire was sequenced with immunoSEQ multiplex PCR; TCRdb's copy has only in-frame clones and lacks some. This sample yields roughly 25,000 clones, of which roughly 93% are seen a single time; about 1.2% belongs to the top ten. Study-level results: A vaccine-induced immune response developed in 93.3% of the patients. No link was apparently found between pseudoprogression and changes in top peripheral T cell clonotypes.

Time point given: baseline, week 1 (first vaccination visit). Stated treatment: pre-vaccination baseline after standard-of-care therapy. New astrocytomas of WHO grade 3 or 4 that were IDH1-mutant and ATRX-lost were found in the donors. The clonotype originates from a man aged 35-49 years with glioma. Sequenced here: PBMCs, sampled from a glioma patient treated with radiotherapy, temozolomide or both.

CDR3 DNA: TGCAGCGTCACTAGCGGGGGGAATGAGCAGTTCTTC. This codes for CSVTSGGNEQFF. The V call is TRBV29-1, the J call TRBJ2-1, with 12 bases matching TRBD2. This CDR3 comprises 12 residues. Germline values: CDR1 SQVTM, CDR2 ANQGSEA. J was trimmed by 7 bases and V by 6 bases; bases with no gene match: 1.